The 29 T cell receptor beta chains in this list originate from one sample, sequenced in a study of shared clonotypes between healthy human individuals. Here immunoSEQ multiplex PCR was the method, and the copy in TCRdb shows in-frame clones only, minus some. The repertoire consists of about 2,100,000 clones, with 85% to 95% occurring once and the leading ten covering around 1.7%. Naivety among CD8 cells was defined by CD45RO negativity and positive CCR7 selection, thereby excluding terminally differentiated effector memory CD45RA+ cells. Material for sequencing was naive CD8+ T cells from PBMCs. Receptors were obtained from a man aged 18 to 35 in good health. Some clones in this sample may be carry-over from other donors' samples.

This clone was seen a single time. The chain joins TRBV7-8 to TRBJ1-1; D is possibly TRBD1 (6 bases). The CDR3 length is 14 residues. With 1 base removed from V and 4 bases from J, the gap between germline ends came to 10 bases. The germline CDR1 and CDR2 sequences are SGHVS and FQNEAQ. The CDR3 DNA sequence: TGTGCCAGCAGCTTAGATCGGGGGGCCACTGAAGCTTTCTTT. It codes for CASSLDRGATEAFF. The whole variable domain, remainder taken from reference TRBV7-8 and TRBJ1-1, is GAGVSQSPRYKVAKRGQDVALRCDPISGHVSLFWYQQALGQGPEFLTYFQNEAQLDKSGLPSDRFFAERPEGSVSTLKIQRTQQEDSAVYLCASSLDRGATEAFFGQGTRLTVV.

The rearrangement links TRBV5-1 to TRBJ1-5; 7 nucleotides match TRBD1. J gave up 2 bases and V 7 bases, and 3 bases lay outside the gene matches. CDR1 and CDR2 from the germline V gene are SGHRS and YFSETQ. This CDR3 is built from 13 residues. The CDR3 loop is CASLDRGNQPQHF. DNA of the CDR3: TGCGCCAGCCTCGACAGGGGCAATCAGCCCCAGCATTTT.

Notes on this clone: Additional DNA sequences in this sample encode the identical CDR3. The chain is built from TRBV6-6 and TRBJ2-5; D remains unclear. The V end lost 0 bases, the J end lost 5 bases, and 10 bases lay between the germline ends. The CDR3 covers 14 residues. The germline CDR1 and CDR2 sequences are MNHNY and SVGAGI (reference sequence). Here the CDR3 reads CASSYSPGGETQYF. The CDR3 DNA is TGTGCCAGCAGTTACTCGCCGGGTGGGGAGACCCAGTACTTC.

The chain is built from TRBV27 and TRBJ1-4; D remains unclear. This CDR3 comprises 15 residues. CDR1 is MNHEY and CDR2 is SMNVEV in the germline V gene (reference sequence). The V gene lost 6 bases and the J gene lost 1 base, with 12 bases spanning the gap. CDR3 DNA sequence: TGTGCCAGCAGGGGGAGGGTCGGAACTAATGAAAAACTGTTTTTT. It codes for CASRGRVGTNEKLFF.

The V gene is TRBV18, the J gene TRBJ2-1; 8 positions agree with TRBD2. This CDR3 is built from 15 residues. Trimming took 3 bases from V and 6 from J; bases not matched to a gene: 7. The germline gives CDR1 KGHSH, CDR2 LQKENI. The chain's CDR3 is CASSPGRGEINEQFF. CDR3 DNA sequence: TGTGCCAGCTCACCCGGGAGGGGGGAAATCAATGAGCAGTTCTTC.

The chain uses TRBV19 and TRBJ1-4; D unclear. The germline V gene encodes CDR1 LNHDA and CDR2 SQIVND (reference sequence). Trimming removed 5 bases from V and 8 bases from J, with 21 bases in between. This CDR3 region has 16 residues. The CDR3 DNA follows: TGTGCCAGTAGTGCCTGGGGAATAGACCCGGGGGAAAAACTGTTTTTT. Encoded protein: CASSAWGIDPGEKLFF.

This clone appeared once. The V call is TRBV7-9, the J call TRBJ2-5; 11 bases match TRBD2. V trimming: 3 bases; J trimming: 2 bases; junction bases outside the gene matches: 5. CDR3 length equals 16 residues. Looked up from germline, CDR1 is SEHNR and CDR2 is FQNEAQ (reference sequence). CDR3 in DNA: TGTGCCAGCAGCTTTCCGACTAGCGGGGCACAAGAGACCCAGTACTTC. Its protein is CASSFPTSGAQETQYF.

The CDR3 loop is CASSLGLAGEVVSYEQYF. In DNA form, the CDR3 reads TGTGCCAGCAGTTTGGGACTAGCGGGAGAGGTAGTTTCCTACGAGCAGTACTTC. The genes are TRBV28 and TRBJ2-7, with 14 bases matching TRBD2. The V gene end was trimmed by 3 bases and the J gene end by 1 base; junction bases not matched to a gene: 8. CDR3 length: 18 residues. In germline, CDR1 is MDHEN, CDR2 SYDVKM.

The rearrangement links TRBV28 to TRBJ2-7, with D perhaps matching TRBD2 (5 bases). CDR1 is MDHEN and CDR2 is SYDVKM in the germline V gene. V lost 2 bases and J 0 bases, leaving 14 bases between the germline ends. This CDR3 contains 16 residues. The CDR3 loop reads CASSLPVSESSYEQYF. The CDR3 nucleotides read TGTGCCAGCAGTTTACCTGTTAGCGAAAGCTCCTACGAGCAGTACTTC.

The rearrangement joins TRBV29-1 to TRBJ1-1; D unclear. The CDR3 totals 12 residues. V was shortened by 1 base and J by 11 bases, with 14 bases between the two germline ends. Per germline, CDR1 SQVTM and CDR2 ANQGSEA. CDR3 DNA sequence: TGCAGCGTTGAAGCTGGAGCCCCGGAGGCTTTCTTT. As protein: CSVEAGAPEAFF.

The rearrangement uses TRBV30 and TRBJ2-3; 12 positions match TRBD2. The junction had 10 bases not matched to a gene; V was cut back by 1 base and J by 5 bases. This CDR3 contains 17 residues. Germline V CDR1 and CDR2: GTSNPN, SVGIG (reference sequence). The CDR3 nucleotides read TGTGCCTGGAGTGCTTCGCCTAGCGGGAGGGCCGGAGATACGCAGTATTTT. Its protein product is CAWSASPSGRAGDTQYF. Combining the CDR3 with reference TRBV30 and TRBJ2-3 gives the whole variable domain SQTIHQWPATLVQPVGSPLSLECTVEGTSNPNLYWYRQAAGRGLQLLFYSVGIGQISSEVPQNLSASRPQDRQFILSSKKLLLSDSGFYLCAWSASPSGRAGDTQYFGPGTRLTVL.

The J gene is TRBJ1-1, the V gene TRBV4-2; no reliable D call. The CDR3 loop spans 13 amino acids. CDR1 and CDR2 from the germline V gene are LGHNA and YNFKEQ. V was cut by 0 bases and J by 8 bases, with 10 bases left in between. DNA of the CDR3: TGTGCCAGCAGCCAAGACACGGGGAGAGAAGCTTTCTTT. It specifies CASSQDTGREAFF.

The chain uses TRBV5-4 and TRBJ1-2; D unresolved. Germline loops: CDR1 SGHNT, CDR2 YYREEE (reference sequence). The ends were cut back, 2 bases at V and 4 bases at J, with 12 bases in the middle. The CDR3 contains 14 residues. The CDR3 loop reads CASSFRALSYGYTF. The CDR3 region has the DNA TGTGCCAGCAGCTTCCGGGCCCTGAGCTATGGCTACACCTTC.

The chain couples TRBV4-3 to TRBJ2-1; D remains unclear. There are 16 residues in the CDR3. Trimming took 0 bases from V and 10 from J, leaving 19 bases between them. From germline, CDR1 is LGHNA and CDR2 YSLEER. CDR3 sequence reads: CASSQDLLVAPGEQFF. The CDR3 DNA reads as TGCGCCAGCAGCCAAGATCTCCTAGTCGCCCCTGGGGAGCAGTTCTTC.

The genes are TRBV27 and TRBJ1-5, with D maybe TRBD1 (5 bases). The germline V and J ends were trimmed by 10 bases and 2 bases, with 12 bases remaining between them. This CDR3 has 13 amino acids. The V gene's germline CDR1 is MNHEY and CDR2 SMNVEV (reference sequence). As DNA, the CDR3 is TGTGCCACCGGGACCTGGGGCAATCAGCCCCAGCATTTT. Amino acids: CATGTWGNQPQHF.

A single count supports this clone. The V and J genes are TRBV10-2 and TRBJ2-5; D might be TRBD2 (5 bases). This CDR3 has 16 residues. V was clipped by 0 bases and J by 2 bases, with 13 bases between them. Per the germline V gene, CDR1 is WSHSY and CDR2 is SAAADI. CDR3 sequence reads: CASSESILPGQETQYF. The CDR3 coding sequence is TGCGCCAGCAGTGAGTCGATTCTCCCGGGGCAAGAGACCCAGTACTTC.

This chain uses TRBV7-9 with TRBJ2-1, with 13 bases that match TRBD2. The trim removed 6 bases at V and 6 bases at J, leaving 5 bases unmatched. Germline-derived CDR1 and CDR2 are SEHNR and FQNEAQ (reference sequence). There are 15 residues in the CDR3. Written as DNA, the CDR3 is TGTGCCAGCAGTCCTACTAGCGGGAGGGGCAATGAGCAGTTCTTC. It codes for CASSPTSGRGNEQFF.

V gene TRBV6-6 combines with J gene TRBJ2-2; D possibly matches TRBD1 or TRBD2 (6 bases each). V was cut by 6 bases and J by 4 bases, with 15 bases left in between. This CDR3 comprises 15 residues. CDR1 and CDR2 (germline): MNHNY, SVGAGI (reference sequence). The CDR3 is CASRLQGAGTGELFF. The CDR3 DNA reads TGTGCCAGCAGACTACAGGGAGCGGGCACCGGGGAGCTGTTTTTT.

The chain is built from TRBV28 and TRBJ1-2; 8 nucleotides align to TRBD1. The CDR3 extends over 15 amino acids. The J segment lost 2 bases and the V segment lost 5 bases, leaving 7 bases of the junction unmatched. CDR1 MDHEN and CDR2 SYDVKM come from the germline V gene. The chain's CDR3 is CASSPLGQGNYGYTF. CDR3 sequence (DNA): TGTGCCAGCAGTCCTCTCGGACAGGGCAACTATGGCTACACCTTC.

The rearrangement joins TRBV7-9 to TRBJ2-3; tentatively, D is TRBD1 (6 bases). Per the germline V gene, CDR1 is SEHNR and CDR2 is FQNEAQ (reference sequence). V lost 2 bases, J lost 2 bases, and 14 bases lay in between. The CDR3 loop spans 16 amino acids. Here the CDR3 DNA reads TGTGCCAGCAGCTTATCCACAGGGAACTCCACAGATACGCAGTATTTT. Residues: CASSLSTGNSTDTQYF.

The chain combines TRBV15 with TRBJ2-1, with 10 bases identical to TRBD2. This CDR3 is built from 13 residues. From germline, CDR1 is LNHNV and CDR2 YYDKDF (reference sequence). The ends lost 11 bases at V and 6 bases at J; junction bases unmatched: 7. CDR3 in amino acids: CASSGLALNEQFF. Written as DNA, the CDR3 is TGTGCCTCCTCGGGACTAGCGCTCAATGAGCAGTTCTTC.

The CDR3 DNA reads as TGTGCCAGCAGCTTAGGTACGGGCCGGGCTACTGAGCAGTTCTTC. It is translated as CASSLGTGRATEQFF. The chain couples TRBV11-2 to TRBJ2-1, with D uncertain. This CDR3 is 15 amino acids long. The ends were cut back, 1 base at V and 9 bases at J, with 16 bases in the middle. Per germline, CDR1 SGHAT and CDR2 FQNNGV.

V gene TRBV28 combines with J gene TRBJ2-7; D is unresolved. CDR1 and CDR2 (germline): MDHEN, SYDVKM. V lost 8 bases and J 3 bases, leaving 11 bases between the germline ends. The CDR3 runs 12 residues. The CDR3 DNA reads TGTGCCAGCCAGTCATGGGGCTACGAGCAGTACTTC. It is translated as CASQSWGYEQYF.

The J gene is TRBJ2-7, the V gene TRBV6-8; the D gene is possibly TRBD1 (5 bases). Germline CDR1 MNHGY, CDR2 SAAAGT. The length of the CDR3 is 13 residues. V lost 5 bases and J lost 1, with 9 bases in between. The CDR3 nucleotides are TGTGCCAGCAGTCCCCAGGGATCCTACGAGCAGTACTTC. Translation gives CASSPQGSYEQYF.

The J gene is TRBJ2-7, the V gene TRBV29-1; D perhaps matches TRBD1 (6 bases). Germline V lookup: CDR1 SQVTM, CDR2 ANQGSEA. The length of the CDR3 is 12 residues. The V gene lost 7 bases and the J gene lost 2 bases, with 12 bases spanning the gap. As DNA, the CDR3 is TGCAGCGCAGGGGTGGGAACCTACGAGCAGTACTTC. Translating it yields CSAGVGTYEQYF.

V gene TRBV27 combines with J gene TRBJ2-5; 7 nucleotides line up with TRBD2. The germline V gene has CDR1 MNHEY and CDR2 SMNVEV (reference sequence). This CDR3 has 15 residues. Losses at the gene ends were 8 bases for V and 4 bases for J; bases not matched to a gene: 13. CDR3 DNA: TGTGCCAGCGGAGACAAGGCGGGAGCAGTAGAGACCCAGTACTTC. It yields the protein CASGDKAGAVETQYF.

This clone was counted between two and nine times. The V gene is TRBV19, the J gene TRBJ1-1; D may be TRBD1 (6 bases). This CDR3 comprises 14 residues. The germline V gene encodes CDR1 LNHDA and CDR2 SQIVND (reference sequence). V shed 7 bases and J shed 1 base, with 13 bases lying between them. CDR3 sequence: CASKDQGRNTEAFF. The CDR3 nucleotides read TGTGCCAGTAAGGACCAGGGGAGGAACACTGAAGCTTTCTTT.

The rearrangement uses TRBV28 and TRBJ2-1, with D perhaps TRBD1 (5 bases). Trimming removed 4 bases from V and 9 bases from J, with 10 bases in between. The CDR3 extends over 12 amino acids. Germline values: CDR1 MDHEN, CDR2 SYDVKM. CDR3 in amino acids: CASSWGIGEQFF. CDR3 nucleotides: TGTGCCAGCAGTTGGGGCATCGGTGAGCAGTTCTTC.

The chain combines TRBV13 with TRBJ2-1, with TRBD2 matching over 8 bases. Germline values: CDR1 PRHDT, CDR2 FYEKMQ (reference sequence). This CDR3 has 16 amino acids. V was pared by 3 bases and J by 5 bases, with 9 bases of the junction left unmatched. The CDR3 spells CASSFGPGGPNNEQFF. CDR3 sequence (DNA): TGTGCCAGCAGCTTCGGTCCGGGAGGGCCGAACAATGAGCAGTTCTTC.